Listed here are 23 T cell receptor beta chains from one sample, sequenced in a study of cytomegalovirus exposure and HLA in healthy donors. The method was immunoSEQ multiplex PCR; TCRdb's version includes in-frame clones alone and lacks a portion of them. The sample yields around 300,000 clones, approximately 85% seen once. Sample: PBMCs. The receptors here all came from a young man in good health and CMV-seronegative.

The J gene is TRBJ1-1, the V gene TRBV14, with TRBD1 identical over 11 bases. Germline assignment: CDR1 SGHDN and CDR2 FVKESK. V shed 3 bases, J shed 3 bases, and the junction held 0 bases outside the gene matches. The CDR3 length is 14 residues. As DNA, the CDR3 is TGTGCCAGCAGCCAGGGACAGGGGGACACTGAAGCTTTCTTT. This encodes CASSQGQGDTEAFF.

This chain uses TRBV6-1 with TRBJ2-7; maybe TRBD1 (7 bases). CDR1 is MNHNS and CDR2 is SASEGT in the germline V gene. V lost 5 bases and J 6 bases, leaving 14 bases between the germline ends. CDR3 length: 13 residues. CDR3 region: CASSSLQGGEQYF. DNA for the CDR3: TGTGCCAGCAGTTCCCTTCAGGGGGGCGAGCAGTACTTC.

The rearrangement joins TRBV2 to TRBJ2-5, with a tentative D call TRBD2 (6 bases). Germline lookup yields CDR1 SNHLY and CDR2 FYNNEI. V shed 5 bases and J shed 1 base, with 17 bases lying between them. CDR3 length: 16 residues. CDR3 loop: CASSNRDFRFQETQYF. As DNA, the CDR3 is TGTGCCAGCAGTAACCGGGACTTCCGTTTCCAAGAGACCCAGTACTTC.

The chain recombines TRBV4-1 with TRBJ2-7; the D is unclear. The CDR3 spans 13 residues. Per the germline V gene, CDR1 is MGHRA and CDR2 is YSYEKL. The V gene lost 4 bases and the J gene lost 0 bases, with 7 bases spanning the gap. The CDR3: CASSPSSSYEQYF. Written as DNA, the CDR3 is TGCGCCAGCAGCCCGTCGAGCTCCTACGAGCAGTACTTC.

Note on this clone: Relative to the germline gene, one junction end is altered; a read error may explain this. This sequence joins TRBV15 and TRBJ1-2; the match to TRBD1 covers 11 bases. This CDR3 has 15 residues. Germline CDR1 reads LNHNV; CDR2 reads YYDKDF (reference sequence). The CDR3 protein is CATSTGQGAKYGYTF. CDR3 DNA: TGTGCCACCAGCACAGGACAGGGGGCTAAGTATGGCTACACCTTC.

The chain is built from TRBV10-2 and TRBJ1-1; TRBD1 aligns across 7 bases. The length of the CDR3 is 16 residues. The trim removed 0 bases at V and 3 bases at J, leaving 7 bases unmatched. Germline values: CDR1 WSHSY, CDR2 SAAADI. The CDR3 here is CASSESGTGVDTEAFF. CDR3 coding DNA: TGCGCCAGCAGTGAGTCGGGAACAGGGGTGGACACTGAAGCTTTCTTT.

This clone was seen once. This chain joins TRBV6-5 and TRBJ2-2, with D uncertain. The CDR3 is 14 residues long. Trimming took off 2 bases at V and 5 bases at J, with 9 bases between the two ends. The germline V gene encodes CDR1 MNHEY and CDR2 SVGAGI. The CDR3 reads CASSYTFGTGELFF. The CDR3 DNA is TGTGCCAGCAGTTACACTTTCGGGACCGGGGAGCTGTTTTTT.

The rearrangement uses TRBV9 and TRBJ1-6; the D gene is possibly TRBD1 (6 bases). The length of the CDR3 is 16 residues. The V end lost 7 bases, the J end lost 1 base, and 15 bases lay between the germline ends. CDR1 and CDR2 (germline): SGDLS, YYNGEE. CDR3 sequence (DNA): TGTGCCAGCTTATGGGGGGGCAGGTCCTATAATTCACCCCTCCACTTT. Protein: CASLWGGRSYNSPLHF. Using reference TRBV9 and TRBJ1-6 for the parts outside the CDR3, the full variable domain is DSGVTQTPKHLITATGQRVTLRCSPRSGDLSVYWYQQSLDQGLQFLIQYYNGEERAKGNILERFSAQQFPDLHSELNLSSLELGDSALYFCASLWGGRSYNSPLHFGNGTRLTVT.

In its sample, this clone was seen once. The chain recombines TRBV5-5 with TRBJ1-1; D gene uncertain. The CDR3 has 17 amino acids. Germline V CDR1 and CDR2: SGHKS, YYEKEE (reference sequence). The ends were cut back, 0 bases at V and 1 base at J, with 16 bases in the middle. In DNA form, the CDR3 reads TGTGCCAGCAGCTTGGTGAGGTTTGAGGTGGAGAACACTGAAGCTTTCTTT. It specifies CASSLVRFEVENTEAFF.

This CDR3 is CSATSGGGGEQYF. CDR3 nucleotide sequence: TGCAGCGCAACAAGCGGCGGGGGGGGCGAGCAGTACTTC. This chain uses TRBV29-1 with TRBJ2-7; 9 bases are shared with TRBD2. The CDR3 is 13 residues long. The ends lost 7 bases at V and 6 bases at J; junction bases unmatched: 10. CDR1 is SQVTM and CDR2 is ANQGSEA in the germline V gene.

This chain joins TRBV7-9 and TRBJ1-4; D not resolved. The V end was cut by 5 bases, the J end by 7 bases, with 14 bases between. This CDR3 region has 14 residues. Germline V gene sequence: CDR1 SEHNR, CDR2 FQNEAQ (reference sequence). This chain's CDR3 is CASSRPGNGEKLFF. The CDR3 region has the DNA TGTGCCAGCAGCCGACCGGGTAATGGTGAAAAACTGTTTTTT.

CDR3: CAWSRTGNQPQHF. CDR3 bases: TGTGCCTGGAGCAGGACAGGGAATCAGCCCCAGCATTTT. The chain is built from TRBV30 and TRBJ1-5; 8 nucleotides agree with TRBD1. The trim removed 3 bases at V and 4 bases at J, leaving 2 bases unmatched. This CDR3 has 13 residues. Germline-derived CDR1 and CDR2 are GTSNPN and SVGIG (reference sequence).

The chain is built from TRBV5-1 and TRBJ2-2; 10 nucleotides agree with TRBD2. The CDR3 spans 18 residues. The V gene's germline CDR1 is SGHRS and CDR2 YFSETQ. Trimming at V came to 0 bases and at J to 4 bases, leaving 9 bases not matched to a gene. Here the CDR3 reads CASSLGIAGGASTGELFF. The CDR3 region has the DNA TGCGCCAGCAGCTTGGGGATAGCGGGGGGCGCCAGCACCGGGGAGCTGTTTTTT.

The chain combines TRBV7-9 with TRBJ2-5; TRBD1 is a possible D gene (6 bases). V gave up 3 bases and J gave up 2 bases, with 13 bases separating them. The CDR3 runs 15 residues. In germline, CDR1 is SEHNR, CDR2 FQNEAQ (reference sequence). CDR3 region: CASSFARGNQETQYF. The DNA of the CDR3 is TGTGCCAGCAGCTTCGCCAGGGGAAATCAAGAGACCCAGTACTTC.

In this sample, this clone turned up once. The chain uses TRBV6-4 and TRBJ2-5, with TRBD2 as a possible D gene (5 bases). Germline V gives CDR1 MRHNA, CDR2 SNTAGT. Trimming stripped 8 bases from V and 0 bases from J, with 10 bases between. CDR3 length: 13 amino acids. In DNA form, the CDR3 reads TGTGCCAGCCAGAGGGCCGACCAAGAGACCCAGTACTTC. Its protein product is CASQRADQETQYF.

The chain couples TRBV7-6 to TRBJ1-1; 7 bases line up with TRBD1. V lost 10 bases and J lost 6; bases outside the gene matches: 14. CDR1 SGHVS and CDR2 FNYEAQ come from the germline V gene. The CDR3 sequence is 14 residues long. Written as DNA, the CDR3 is TGTGCCACGGCAAATACAGGGGAGGTTGCTGAAGCTTTCTTT. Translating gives CATANTGEVAEAFF.

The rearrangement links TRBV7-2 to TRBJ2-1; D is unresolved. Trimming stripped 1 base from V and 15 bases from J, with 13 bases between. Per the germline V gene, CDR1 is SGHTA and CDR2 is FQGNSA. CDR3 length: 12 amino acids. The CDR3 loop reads CASSLEGLDLFF. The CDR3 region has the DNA TGTGCCAGCAGCTTAGAAGGCCTAGATCTGTTCTTC. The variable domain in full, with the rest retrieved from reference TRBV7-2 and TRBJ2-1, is GAGVSQSPSNKVTEKGKDVELRCDPISGHTALYWYRQSLGQGLEFLIYFQGNSAPDKSGLPSDRFSAERTGGSVSTLTIQRTQQEDSAVYLCASSLEGLDLFFGPGTRLTVL.

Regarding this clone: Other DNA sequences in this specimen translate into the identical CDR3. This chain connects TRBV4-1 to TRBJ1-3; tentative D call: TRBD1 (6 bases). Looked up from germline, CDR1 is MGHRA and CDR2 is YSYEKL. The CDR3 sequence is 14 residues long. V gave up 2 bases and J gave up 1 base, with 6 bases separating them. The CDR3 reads CASSQTGSGNTIYF. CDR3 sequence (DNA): TGCGCCAGCAGCCAAACAGGGTCTGGAAACACCATATATTTT.

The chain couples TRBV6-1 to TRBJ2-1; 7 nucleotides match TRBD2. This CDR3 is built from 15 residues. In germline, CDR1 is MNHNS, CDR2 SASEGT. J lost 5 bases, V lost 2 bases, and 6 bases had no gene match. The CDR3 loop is CASSEFSRGNNEQFF. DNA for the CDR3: TGTGCCAGCAGTGAATTTTCGCGGGGGAACAATGAGCAGTTCTTC.

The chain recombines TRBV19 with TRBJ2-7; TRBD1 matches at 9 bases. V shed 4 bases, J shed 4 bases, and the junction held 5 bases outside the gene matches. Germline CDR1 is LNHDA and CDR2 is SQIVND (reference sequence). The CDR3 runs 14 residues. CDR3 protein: CASSTSGTGYEQYF. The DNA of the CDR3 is TGTGCCAGTAGTACATCCGGGACAGGGTACGAGCAGTACTTC.

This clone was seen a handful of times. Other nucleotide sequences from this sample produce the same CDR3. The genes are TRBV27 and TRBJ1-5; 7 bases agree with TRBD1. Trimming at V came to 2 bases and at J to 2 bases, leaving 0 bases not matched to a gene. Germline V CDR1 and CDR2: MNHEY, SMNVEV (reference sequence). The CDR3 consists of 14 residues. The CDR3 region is CASSLTGGNQPQHF. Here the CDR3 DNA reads TGTGCCAGCAGTTTAACAGGGGGCAATCAGCCCCAGCATTTT.

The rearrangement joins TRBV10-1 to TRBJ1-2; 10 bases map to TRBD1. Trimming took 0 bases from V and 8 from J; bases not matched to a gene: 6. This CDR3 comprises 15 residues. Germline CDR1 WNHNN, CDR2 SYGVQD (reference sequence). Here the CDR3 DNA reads TGCGCCAGCAGTGAGTCGAGACAGGGGGCCGGGGGCTACACCTTC. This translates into CASSESRQGAGGYTF.

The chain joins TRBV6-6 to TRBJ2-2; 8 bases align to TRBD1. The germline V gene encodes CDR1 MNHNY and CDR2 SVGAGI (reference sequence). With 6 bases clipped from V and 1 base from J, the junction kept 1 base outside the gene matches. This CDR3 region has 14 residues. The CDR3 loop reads CASRGTGNTGELFF. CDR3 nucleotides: TGTGCCAGCAGAGGGACAGGGAACACCGGGGAGCTGTTTTTT.